This T cell receptor (beta chain) was profiled in a study of T cells after yellow fever vaccination. Each CDR3 protein is one row after TCRdb ran MiXCR on the 5' RACE reads. Among approximately 130,000 distinct CDR3 sequences listed, over 12% were seen once. This receptor was identified in a young man who received the YFV17D yellow fever vaccine. The specimen comprised CD8+ T cells sorted from PBMCs, sampled 5 days after the yellow fever booster vaccination.

CDR3 region: CASRSGTPAGELFF. CDR3 nucleotides: TGTGCCAGCAGGTCCGGGACCCCCGCCGGGGAGCTGTTTTTT. This rearrangement joins TRBV12-3 or TRBV12-4 to TRBJ2-2; the D call may be TRBD1 or TRBD2 (5 bases each). CDR3 size: 14 residues. The ends were cut back, 6 bases at V and 6 bases at J, with 14 bases in the middle.